This TCR beta chain was profiled in a study of OX40 agonist ivuxolimab in advanced cancers. Study-wide findings and caveats: Expanded clones tended on average to be more numerous among CD8+ T cells than CD4+. Circulating CD4+ and CD8+ T cells showed clonal expansion by week 6 at 0.1 to 3.0 mg/kg.

Here immunoSEQ multiplex PCR was the method, and the copy in TCRdb shows in-frame clones only, minus some. In the table there are about 87,000 clones, over 65% of which are singletons. The length of the CDR3 is 12 residues. The ends were cut back, 4 bases at V and 3 bases at J, with 7 bases in the middle. Germline values: CDR1 SGHDN, CDR2 FVKESK. On this clone itself: Antigen specificity is unknown.

The V call is TRBV14, the J call TRBJ2-7, with D unclear. The source is an adult with an advanced solid tumor such as melanoma, head and neck, liver or kidney cancer. The sample in question was CD4+ or CD8+ T cells sorted from blood, obtained in a trial of the OX40 agonist ivuxolimab. The CDR3 DNA sequence: TGTGCCAGCAGCCCAAACCTCTACGAGCAGTACTTC. As protein: CASSPNLYEQYF.